This T cell receptor beta chain was sequenced in a study of cytomegalovirus exposure and HLA in healthy donors. Study results and caveats: It was reported in a later analysis that an Asian-associated ancestry cluster showed fewer N-insertions than the approximately 700-donor mean. A later analysis revealed that TCR association rates differed between HLA loci, peaking at DRB1 and bottoming out at HLA-C.

Germline V gives CDR1 SGHVS, CDR2 FNYEAQ. This CDR3 region has 15 residues. V was trimmed by 1 base and J by 2 bases, leaving 9 bases between them. A note on this clone: Its antigen remains unknown.

It was with 60 Vbeta and 13 Jbeta primers that the PCR ran. TCRdb's copy holds only in-frame clones and misses some; the assay was immunoSEQ multiplex PCR. The sample records 150,000 to 200,000 clones, approximately 80% being singletons. This sequence originates from a woman in her 30s in good health and CMV-seronegative. The sequencing input was PBMCs. V is TRBV7-6 and J is TRBJ2-1; D ambiguous. DNA for the CDR3: TGTGCCAGCAGCTTAGGGCAGGCGACCTACAATGAGCAGTTCTTC. Protein: CASSLGQATYNEQFF.